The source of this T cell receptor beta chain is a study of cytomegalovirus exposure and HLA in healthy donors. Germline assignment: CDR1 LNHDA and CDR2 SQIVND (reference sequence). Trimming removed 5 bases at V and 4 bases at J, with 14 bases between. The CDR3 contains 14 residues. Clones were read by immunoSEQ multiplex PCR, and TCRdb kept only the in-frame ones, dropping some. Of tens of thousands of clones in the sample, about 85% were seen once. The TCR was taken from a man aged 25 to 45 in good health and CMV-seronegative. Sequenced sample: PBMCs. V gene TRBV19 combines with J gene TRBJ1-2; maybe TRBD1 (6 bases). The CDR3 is CASSWDTETYGYTF. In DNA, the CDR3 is TGTGCCAGTAGTTGGGACACCGAAACCTATGGCTACACCTTC.